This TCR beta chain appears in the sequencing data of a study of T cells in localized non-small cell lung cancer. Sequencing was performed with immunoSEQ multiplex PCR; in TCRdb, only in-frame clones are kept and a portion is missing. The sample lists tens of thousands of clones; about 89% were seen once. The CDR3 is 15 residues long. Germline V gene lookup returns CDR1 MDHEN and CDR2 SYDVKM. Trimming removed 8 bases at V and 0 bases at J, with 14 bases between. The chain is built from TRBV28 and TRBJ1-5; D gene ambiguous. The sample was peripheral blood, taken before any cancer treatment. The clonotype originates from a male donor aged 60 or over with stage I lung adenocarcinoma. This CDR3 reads CASGRRDISNQPQHF. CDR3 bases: TGTGCCAGCGGACGCCGAGATATTAGCAATCAGCCCCAGCATTTT.